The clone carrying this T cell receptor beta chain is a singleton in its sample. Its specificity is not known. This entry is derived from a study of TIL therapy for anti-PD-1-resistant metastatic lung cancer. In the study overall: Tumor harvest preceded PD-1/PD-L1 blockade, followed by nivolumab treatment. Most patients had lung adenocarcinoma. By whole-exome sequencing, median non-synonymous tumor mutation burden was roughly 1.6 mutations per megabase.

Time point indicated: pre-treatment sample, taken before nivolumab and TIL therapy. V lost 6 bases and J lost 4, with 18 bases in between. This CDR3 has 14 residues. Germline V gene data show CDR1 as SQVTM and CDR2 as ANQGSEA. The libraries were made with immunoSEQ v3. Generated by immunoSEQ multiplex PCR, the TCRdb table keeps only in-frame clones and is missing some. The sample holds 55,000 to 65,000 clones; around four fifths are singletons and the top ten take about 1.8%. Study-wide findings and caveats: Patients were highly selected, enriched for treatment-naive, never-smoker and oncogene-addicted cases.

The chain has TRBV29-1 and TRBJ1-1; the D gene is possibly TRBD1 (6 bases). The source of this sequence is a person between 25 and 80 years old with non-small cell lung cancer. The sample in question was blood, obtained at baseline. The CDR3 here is CSVTPGQGSTEAFF. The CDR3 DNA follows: TGCAGCGTCACCCCCGGGCAGGGGAGCACTGAAGCTTTCTTT.